This T cell receptor (beta chain) came from a study of blood T cell repertoires in COVID-19. Sequencing used immunoSEQ multiplex PCR; TCRdb keeps in-frame clones, though not all of them. There are 350,000 or so clones in the sample; about 91% occur only once, and 1.5% to 2% lies in the top ten. Germline CDR1 SGDLS, CDR2 YYNGEE. The CDR3 length is 15 residues. With V trimmed by 4 bases and J by 2 bases, 5 bases remained unmatched. This clone was recorded only once. Sample: peripheral blood. V is TRBV9 and J is TRBJ2-3, with TRBD2 matching over 9 bases. The sequence derives from a woman aged 25-40 years with COVID-19, enrolled during active disease. The CDR3 is CASSTGTSPTDTQYF. CDR3 bases: TGTGCCAGCAGCACCGGGACTAGCCCCACAGATACGCAGTATTTT. Full variable domain (remainder filled in from reference TRBV9 and TRBJ2-3): DSGVTQTPKHLITATGQRVTLRCSPRSGDLSVYWYQQSLDQGLQFLIQYYNGEERAKGNILERFSAQQFPDLHSELNLSSLELGDSALYFCASSTGTSPTDTQYFGPGTRLTVL.